This T cell receptor (beta chain) was sequenced for a study of OX40 agonist ivuxolimab in advanced cancers. This table comes from immunoSEQ multiplex PCR, and its TCRdb copy is limited to in-frame clones, with some not included. The sample lists approximately 67,000 clones, around nine tenths occurring once. The ends were cut back, 7 bases at V and 7 bases at J, with 11 bases in the middle. Germline V gives CDR1 MDHEN, CDR2 SYDVKM. The CDR3 loop spans 12 amino acids. The sequence came from an adult with an advanced solid tumor such as melanoma, head and neck, liver or kidney cancer. The genes are TRBV28 and TRBJ1-5; D not resolved. This specimen consisted of CD4+ or CD8+ T cells sorted from blood, obtained in a trial of the OX40 agonist ivuxolimab. CDR3 sequence: CASNWVYQPQHF. CDR3 sequence (DNA): TGTGCCAGCAATTGGGTGTACCAGCCCCAGCATTTT. The whole variable domain, filled in from reference TRBV28 and TRBJ1-5, reads DVKVTQSSRYLVKRTGEKVFLECVQDMDHENMFWYRQDPGLGLRLIYFSYDVKMKEKGDIPEGYSVSREKKERFSLILESASTNQTSMYLCASNWVYQPQHFGDGTRLSIL.